A selection of T cell receptor beta chains follows, all from one sample in a study of blood T cell repertoires in COVID-19. Assay used: immunoSEQ multiplex PCR; TCRdb lists only in-frame clones, some missing. Altogether tens of thousands of clones are present, about 80% being singletons, with the ten largest covering roughly 12%. Specimen: peripheral blood. The origin of the receptors is a human donor in a cohort sampled during active COVID-19. Each CDR3 is given with its conserved first and last residue. Fields, in order: V gene, J gene, D gene, clone size, CDR3 protein, CDR3 DNA. A D gene is named only where the DNA matches it firmly. The size entry is marked missing in some rows and otherwise reads once, few, many or a size class.

v_call: TRBV21-1; j_call: TRBJ1-4; d_call: -; clone_size: -; cdr3_aa: CASSKRTGGSPPTNEKLFF; cdr3_nt: TGTGCCAGCAGCAAGAGGACAGGGGGCTCACCCCCAACTAATGAAAAACTGTTTTTT
v_call: TRBV5-1; j_call: TRBJ2-2; d_call: -; clone_size: -; cdr3_aa: CASSTRTRGSGELFF; cdr3_nt: TGCGCCAGCAGCACACGCACCAGGGGCTCGGGGGAGCTGTTTTTT
v_call: TRBV7-9; j_call: TRBJ1-1; d_call: TRBD1; clone_size: once; cdr3_aa: CASSSRGVRNTEAFF; cdr3_nt: TGTGCCAGCAGCTCCAGGGGGGTTAGGAACACTGAAGCTTTCTTT
v_call: TRBV19; j_call: TRBJ2-1; d_call: -; clone_size: -; cdr3_aa: CASSQTSRPNNEQFF; cdr3_nt: TGTGCCAGTAGCCAGACAAGCCGCCCGAACAATGAGCAGTTCTTC
v_call: TRBV9; j_call: TRBJ2-5; d_call: -; clone_size: -; cdr3_aa: CASSVAFQETQYF; cdr3_nt: TGTGCCAGCAGCGTAGCTTTCCAAGAGACCCAGTACTTC
v_call: TRBV15; j_call: TRBJ1-4; d_call: -; clone_size: -; cdr3_aa: CATSRDLASGEKLFF; cdr3_nt: TGTGCCACCAGCAGAGATTTAGCTTCGGGTGAAAAACTGTTTTTT
v_call: TRBV14; j_call: TRBJ1-2; d_call: TRBD1; clone_size: -; cdr3_aa: CASSRSGTGGETF; cdr3_nt: TGTGCCAGCAGCCGATCCGGGACAGGGGGCGAAACCTTC
v_call: TRBV30; j_call: TRBJ2-2; d_call: -; clone_size: -; cdr3_aa: CAWSMSSSGELFF; cdr3_nt: TGTGCCTGGAGTATGAGTTCCTCCGGGGAGCTGTTTTTT
v_call: TRBV7-9; j_call: TRBJ2-6; d_call: TRBD1; clone_size: -; cdr3_aa: CASSFHAGQGLSGANVLTF; cdr3_nt: TGTGCCAGCAGCTTCCATGCGGGACAGGGGCTCTCTGGGGCCAACGTCCTGACTTTC
v_call: TRBV18; j_call: TRBJ1-1; d_call: -; clone_size: -; cdr3_aa: CASSPEGNTEAFF; cdr3_nt: TGTGCCAGCTCACCGGAGGGGAACACTGAAGCTTTCTTT
v_call: TRBV7-2; j_call: TRBJ2-3; d_call: -; clone_size: -; cdr3_aa: CASSPDRSLRDTQYF; cdr3_nt: TGTGCCAGCAGCCCAGATCGGAGTTTGAGGGATACGCAGTATTTT
v_call: TRBV7-2; j_call: TRBJ2-5; d_call: TRBD2; clone_size: -; cdr3_aa: CASSSLAGDRETQYF; cdr3_nt: TGTGCCAGCAGCTCCTTAGCGGGAGACAGAGAGACCCAGTACTTC
v_call: TRBV11-1; j_call: TRBJ2-1; d_call: -; clone_size: once; cdr3_aa: CASSSQVYNEQFF; cdr3_nt: TGTGCCAGCAGCTCCCAGGTTTACAATGAGCAGTTCTTC
v_call: TRBV12-3/TRBV12-4; j_call: TRBJ2-7; d_call: -; clone_size: -; cdr3_aa: CASTRDTVHEQYF; cdr3_nt: TGTGCCAGCACTCGGGACACTGTCCACGAGCAGTACTTC
v_call: TRBV20-1; j_call: TRBJ2-1; d_call: TRBD2; clone_size: once; cdr3_aa: CSASSGAGGRVNEQFF; cdr3_nt: TGCAGTGCTAGTTCGGGTGCGGGGGGGCGAGTCAATGAGCAGTTCTTC
v_call: TRBV4-3; j_call: TRBJ1-1; d_call: -; clone_size: -; cdr3_aa: CASSQRMGRVGGGAFF; cdr3_nt: TGCGCCAGCAGCCAAAGGATGGGCAGGGTAGGGGGGGGAGCTTTCTTT
v_call: TRBV4-3; j_call: TRBJ2-1; d_call: TRBD2; clone_size: -; cdr3_aa: CASSQPYGTSGRGEQFF; cdr3_nt: TGCGCCAGCAGCCAACCCTACGGGACTAGCGGGAGGGGGGAGCAGTTCTTC
v_call: TRBV28; j_call: TRBJ1-2; d_call: -; clone_size: -; cdr3_aa: CASSLFQGYGYTF; cdr3_nt: TGTGCCAGCAGTTTATTCCAGGGGTATGGCTACACCTTC
v_call: TRBV5-4; j_call: TRBJ1-4; d_call: TRBD1; clone_size: once; cdr3_aa: CASSLGTGTPNEKLFF; cdr3_nt: TGTGCCAGCAGCCTCGGGACAGGGACGCCTAATGAAAAACTGTTTTTT
v_call: TRBV5-1; j_call: TRBJ1-1; d_call: -; clone_size: -; cdr3_aa: CASSLTTGNFEAFF; cdr3_nt: TGCGCCAGCAGCTTAACAACAGGGAACTTTGAAGCTTTCTTT
v_call: TRBV11-3; j_call: TRBJ2-3; d_call: -; clone_size: -; cdr3_aa: CATSQGASTDTQYF; cdr3_nt: TGTGCCACGAGTCAGGGTGCTAGCACAGATACGCAGTATTTT
v_call: TRBV19; j_call: TRBJ1-5; d_call: -; clone_size: -; cdr3_aa: CASKGAEYQPQHF; cdr3_nt: TGTGCCAGTAAAGGGGCAGAATATCAGCCCCAGCATTTT
v_call: TRBV4-2; j_call: TRBJ1-3; d_call: TRBD1; clone_size: -; cdr3_aa: CASSQQQGVPDGNTIYF; cdr3_nt: TGTGCCAGCAGCCAACAACAGGGGGTTCCTGACGGAAACACCATATATTTT
v_call: TRBV10-1; j_call: TRBJ1-5; d_call: -; clone_size: -; cdr3_aa: CASISARVRQPQHF; cdr3_nt: TGCGCCAGCATTTCCGCCAGGGTCCGACAGCCCCAGCATTTT
v_call: TRBV19; j_call: TRBJ1-1; d_call: TRBD1; clone_size: -; cdr3_aa: CASNIFTGTGGAEAFF; cdr3_nt: TGTGCCAGTAATATTTTCACCGGGACAGGGGGCGCGGAAGCTTTCTTT
v_call: TRBV5-1; j_call: TRBJ2-3; d_call: TRBD2; clone_size: -; cdr3_aa: CASSPSTAGPTDTQYF; cdr3_nt: TGCGCCAGCAGCCCGAGCACAGCGGGGCCCACAGATACGCAGTATTTT
v_call: TRBV5-4; j_call: TRBJ2-5; d_call: TRBD1; clone_size: few; cdr3_aa: CASSSGQGQETQYF; cdr3_nt: TGTGCCAGCAGCTCGGGACAGGGACAAGAGACCCAGTACTTC
v_call: TRBV5-4; j_call: TRBJ2-1; d_call: TRBD1; clone_size: -; cdr3_aa: CASSLQGAEQFF; cdr3_nt: TGTGCCAGCAGCTTGCAGGGGGCTGAGCAGTTCTTC
v_call: TRBV19; j_call: TRBJ2-1; d_call: TRBD2; clone_size: once; cdr3_aa: CASSMASGSYNEQFF; cdr3_nt: TGTGCCAGTAGTATGGCTAGCGGGAGTTACAATGAGCAGTTCTTC
v_call: TRBV5-1; j_call: TRBJ2-7; d_call: TRBD1; clone_size: -; cdr3_aa: CASSPGPGQGAKPF; cdr3_nt: TGCGCCAGCAGCCCGGGGCCGGGACAGGGAGCCAAACCCTTC
v_call: TRBV6-5; j_call: TRBJ2-5; d_call: TRBD2; clone_size: few; cdr3_aa: CASSYSIGSGGGTQYF; cdr3_nt: TGTGCCAGCAGTTACTCGATAGGTTCGGGAGGGGGGACCCAGTACTTC
v_call: TRBV18; j_call: TRBJ2-7; d_call: TRBD1; clone_size: -; cdr3_aa: CASSRGQDSYEQYF; cdr3_nt: TGTGCCAGCTCCCGGGGACAGGACTCCTACGAGCAGTACTTC
v_call: TRBV6-2/TRBV6-3; j_call: TRBJ2-3; d_call: TRBD2; clone_size: -; cdr3_aa: CASSPSLAGVTDTQYF; cdr3_nt: TGTGCCAGCAGCCCCTCACTAGCGGGGGTTACAGATACGCAGTATTTT
v_call: TRBV27; j_call: TRBJ2-1; d_call: TRBD1; clone_size: -; cdr3_aa: CASSWTGTGGDNEQFF; cdr3_nt: TGTGCCAGCAGTTGGACCGGGACAGGGGGTGACAATGAGCAGTTCTTC
v_call: TRBV4-3; j_call: TRBJ1-1; d_call: -; clone_size: once; cdr3_aa: CASSQGWAGRTEAFF; cdr3_nt: TGCGCCAGCAGCCAAGGGTGGGCAGGGAGGACTGAAGCTTTCTTT
v_call: TRBV29-1; j_call: TRBJ2-5; d_call: -; clone_size: few; cdr3_aa: CSVGQAQETQYF; cdr3_nt: TGCAGCGTTGGACAGGCCCAAGAGACCCAGTACTTC
v_call: TRBV30; j_call: TRBJ2-3; d_call: TRBD2; clone_size: -; cdr3_aa: CAWSGTSGRGATQYF; cdr3_nt: TGTGCCTGGAGTGGGACTAGCGGGAGAGGGGCTACGCAGTATTTT
v_call: TRBV4-2; j_call: TRBJ2-7; d_call: TRBD2; clone_size: -; cdr3_aa: CASREGLALGEQYF; cdr3_nt: TGTGCCAGCAGAGAGGGACTAGCGTTAGGCGAGCAGTACTTC
v_call: TRBV28; j_call: TRBJ2-7; d_call: TRBD1; clone_size: -; cdr3_aa: CARSTGVSYEQYF; cdr3_nt: TGTGCCAGGTCGACAGGGGTATCCTACGAGCAGTACTTC
v_call: TRBV5-1; j_call: TRBJ2-2; d_call: -; clone_size: -; cdr3_aa: CASSLGLNTGELFF; cdr3_nt: TGCGCCAGCAGCTTGGGACTAAACACCGGGGAGCTGTTTTTT
v_call: TRBV7-2; j_call: TRBJ2-1; d_call: TRBD2; clone_size: once; cdr3_aa: CATQVAGGAYNEQFF; cdr3_nt: TGTGCCACCCAAGTAGCGGGAGGGGCCTACAATGAGCAGTTCTTC
v_call: TRBV6-6; j_call: TRBJ1-6; d_call: TRBD1; clone_size: -; cdr3_aa: CASWTGVNSPLHF; cdr3_nt: TGTGCCAGTTGGACAGGGGTTAATTCACCCCTCCACTTT
v_call: TRBV7-6; j_call: TRBJ2-2; d_call: TRBD2; clone_size: few; cdr3_aa: CASSLTSGNTGELFF; cdr3_nt: TGTGCCAGCAGCTTAACTAGCGGGAACACCGGGGAGCTGTTTTTT
v_call: TRBV6-5; j_call: TRBJ2-3; d_call: -; clone_size: once; cdr3_aa: CASSLQWGTDTQYF; cdr3_nt: TGTGCCAGCAGTTTACAGTGGGGCACAGATACGCAGTATTTT
v_call: TRBV27; j_call: TRBJ2-1; d_call: TRBD2; clone_size: -; cdr3_aa: CASSSGTSGIPYNEQFF; cdr3_nt: TGTGCCAGCAGTTCCGGGACTAGCGGGATCCCTTACAATGAGCAGTTCTTC
v_call: TRBV24-1; j_call: TRBJ2-1; d_call: TRBD2; clone_size: -; cdr3_aa: CATSDVGGGSLAAAYNEQFF; cdr3_nt: TGTGCCACCAGTGATGTCGGGGGGGGATCACTAGCGGCCGCCTACAATGAGCAGTTCTTC
v_call: TRBV5-6; j_call: TRBJ2-3; d_call: -; clone_size: -; cdr3_aa: CASSPSGARTDTQYF; cdr3_nt: TGTGCCAGCAGCCCGAGCGGAGCACGCACAGATACGCAGTATTTT
v_call: TRBV9; j_call: TRBJ2-5; d_call: TRBD2; clone_size: -; cdr3_aa: CASSARGGRQETQYF; cdr3_nt: TGTGCCAGCAGCGCCCGGGGGGGCCGCCAAGAGACCCAGTACTTC
v_call: TRBV6-6; j_call: TRBJ2-5; d_call: TRBD2; clone_size: -; cdr3_aa: CASSHGGGRDQETQYF; cdr3_nt: TGTGCCAGCAGTCACGGGGGAGGGAGGGACCAAGAGACCCAGTACTTC
v_call: TRBV5-5; j_call: TRBJ1-5; d_call: -; clone_size: few; cdr3_aa: CASSLGFLMGGRQPQHF; cdr3_nt: TGTGCCAGCAGCTTGGGCTTTCTCATGGGGGGACGTCAGCCCCAGCATTTT
v_call: TRBV19; j_call: TRBJ2-3; d_call: TRBD2; clone_size: -; cdr3_aa: CASRTTSGGAIDTQYF; cdr3_nt: TGTGCCAGTAGAACCACTAGCGGGGGGGCCATAGATACGCAGTATTTT
v_call: TRBV5-1; j_call: TRBJ2-3; d_call: TRBD1; clone_size: -; cdr3_aa: CASRDSGDTQYF; cdr3_nt: TGCGCCAGTCGGGACAGCGGAGATACGCAGTATTTT
v_call: TRBV7-9; j_call: TRBJ2-7; d_call: TRBD1; clone_size: few; cdr3_aa: CASSLITRTGRYEQYF; cdr3_nt: TGTGCCAGCAGCTTAATTACAAGGACAGGGAGGTACGAGCAGTACTTC
v_call: TRBV18; j_call: TRBJ2-7; d_call: -; clone_size: once; cdr3_aa: CASSQAGTRITGEQYF; cdr3_nt: TGTGCCAGCTCACAAGCCGGGACAAGGATCACGGGCGAGCAGTACTTC
v_call: TRBV14; j_call: TRBJ2-1; d_call: TRBD2; clone_size: few; cdr3_aa: CASSQSGRALDSYNEQFF; cdr3_nt: TGTGCCAGCAGCCAAAGCGGGAGGGCATTAGACTCCTACAATGAGCAGTTCTTC